Listed below are T cell receptor beta chains from one sample, sequenced in a study of T-cell memory formation after mild COVID-19. One entry per CDR3 protein results from TCRdb running MiXCR on the 5' RACE reads. The sample consists of around 310,000 distinct CDR3 sequences, around a fifth of them appearing once. What was sequenced was PBMCs or a T cell subset sorted from them (not recorded which). The receptors come from a man younger than 35 who had mild COVID-19 (a few samples of this study predate the infection). Cell type and time point are not known. Each CDR3 is given with its conserved first and last residue. Fields, in order: D gene, V gene, clone size, J gene, CDR3 DNA, CDR3 protein. D genes are given only for firm matches. Size is stated for part of the rows, as once, few or many counts, or as a class when the clone is expanded.

>TRBD1|TRBV5-5|many|TRBJ2-3
TGTGCCAGCAGCGGGGAGGGGACAGGGGGGACAGATACGCAGTATTTT
CASSGEGTGGTDTQYF
>NA|TRBV5-1|few|TRBJ2-7
TGCGCCAGCAGTACGACAGACGTATACGAGCAGTACTTC
CASSTTDVYEQYF
>TRBD1|TRBV6-6|few|TRBJ1-2
TGTGCCAGCAGTTACTACAGGGGCTCCTCCTATGGCTACACCTTC
CASSYYRGSSYGYTF
>TRBD2|TRBV7-8|NA|TRBJ2-1
TGTGCCAGCAGCTTAAGTAAGGGCGGGGGGGCGGCCAATGAGCAGTTCTTC
CASSLSKGGGAANEQFF
>NA|TRBV10-3|few|TRBJ2-3
TGTGCCATCAGGACCATGGAAGGGACAGATACGCAGTATTTT
CAIRTMEGTDTQYF
>TRBD1|TRBV11-2|few|TRBJ1-1
TGTGCCAGCAGCTTACCCGCCCGACAGGGCACTGAAGCTTTCTTT
CASSLPARQGTEAFF
>NA|TRBV4-3|few|TRBJ1-4
TGCGCCAGCAGCCAAGATACTGGGATAAATGAAAAACTGTTTTTT
CASSQDTGINEKLFF
>NA|TRBV18|NA|TRBJ2-5
TGTGCCAGCTCACCCTGGGGTTTACAAGAGACCCAGTACTTC
CASSPWGLQETQYF
>TRBD1|TRBV12-3/TRBV12-4|few|TRBJ2-3
TGTGCCAGCAGTTTCGATGGCAGGGGGACAGATACGCAGTATTTT
CASSFDGRGTDTQYF
>NA|TRBV28|NA|TRBJ1-3
TGTGCCAGCAGTTTAACCCGGGACATCGCTGGAAACACCATATATTTT
CASSLTRDIAGNTIYF
>NA|TRBV30|NA|TRBJ2-7
TGTGCCTGGACAACATCCGGGGACGAGCAGTACTTC
CAWTTSGDEQYF
>TRBD1|TRBV6-5|NA|TRBJ2-2
TGTGCCAGCAGATCCCGGGACAGGGGGCCTTCCGCCGGGGAGCTGTTTTTT
CASRSRDRGPSAGELFF
>NA|TRBV15|NA|TRBJ1-3
TGTGCCACCAGCAGAGATCCTCGGACAGCTCTCTCTGGAAACACCATATATTTT
CATSRDPRTALSGNTIYF
>NA|TRBV9|NA|TRBJ2-3
TGTGCCAGCAGCGTTGGAGGGGGGACCACAGATACGCAGTATTTT
CASSVGGGTTDTQYF
>NA|TRBV7-3|NA|TRBJ2-1
TGTGCCAGCAGCCTATCGCCCCGGATCAATGAGCAGTTCTTC
CASSLSPRINEQFF
>TRBD1|TRBV27|few|TRBJ2-1
TGTGCCAGCGGGGGACAGGTTGAGCAGTTCTTC
CASGGQVEQFF
>NA|TRBV27|NA|TRBJ2-1
TGTGCCAGCAGTTTAGGATCCAGCTCCTACAATGAGCAGTTCTTC
CASSLGSSSYNEQFF
>NA|TRBV7-9|NA|TRBJ1-6
TGTGCCAGCAGCTCCCTCGGGGCGGCTCTCCACTTT
CASSSLGAALHF
>NA|TRBV12-3/TRBV12-4|few|TRBJ2-5
TGTGCCAGCAGTTCGGCCGGGTTAGAAGAGACCCAGTACTTC
CASSSAGLEETQYF
>NA|TRBV6-5|NA|TRBJ1-2
TGTGCCAGCAGCACCGGGATTTCTAACTATGGCTACACCTTC
CASSTGISNYGYTF
>NA|TRBV20-1|once|TRBJ1-5
TGCAGTGCTAGAGTCAGGGGCCTCAATCAGCCCCAGCATTTT
CSARVRGLNQPQHF
>TRBD1|TRBV10-2|NA|TRBJ1-5
TGCGCCAGCAGTGAACAGGGGGCCGGGCAGCCCCAGCATTTT
CASSEQGAGQPQHF
>TRBD1|TRBV7-9|few|TRBJ1-2
TGTGCCAGCAGCTTAGAGGGGGCCGGGGCCGGGGCCTATGGCTACACCTTC
CASSLEGAGAGAYGYTF
>NA|TRBV6-5|NA|TRBJ2-1
TGTGCCAGCAGTTACTCGGCAGGGACCCATGAGCAGTTCTTC
CASSYSAGTHEQFF
>TRBD1|TRBV7-2|NA|TRBJ2-1
TGTGCCAGCAGCTTAGAAGGTAACAGGGGGCTTTATGAGCAGTTCTTC
CASSLEGNRGLYEQFF
>NA|TRBV6-5|few|TRBJ1-2
TGTGCCAGCAGTTACCCCGGGTCAACAGTCTCTGGCTACACCTTC
CASSYPGSTVSGYTF
>TRBD2|TRBV11-2|NA|TRBJ2-2
TGTGCCAGCAGCTTCCTCACGACTAGCGTCACCGGGGAGCTGTTTTTT
CASSFLTTSVTGELFF
>NA|TRBV20-1|NA|TRBJ1-3
TGCAGTGCTAAAAACGCCAGGAGCTCTGGAAACACCATATATTTT
CSAKNARSSGNTIYF
>TRBD1|TRBV10-2|NA|TRBJ1-5
TGCGCCAGCAAGATGTATGGGACAGGGAATCAGCCCCAGCATTTT
CASKMYGTGNQPQHF
>TRBD2|TRBV5-1|NA|TRBJ2-4
TGCGCCAGCTCCGGGACTAGCGGGGGGTCTCTAACCAAAAACATTCAGTACTTC
CASSGTSGGSLTKNIQYF
>NA|TRBV12-3/TRBV12-4|NA|TRBJ2-2
NA
CACLVGGLRAGELFF
>TRBD1|TRBV9|few|TRBJ1-1
TGTGCCAGCAGCGACCCGACAGGGTTGAACACTGAAGCTTTCTTT
CASSDPTGLNTEAFF
>NA|TRBV6-6|NA|TRBJ2-7
TGTGCCAGCGACTCCGGCTTCGGCTCCTACGAGCAGTACTTC
CASDSGFGSYEQYF
>TRBD1|TRBV5-1|few|TRBJ1-4
TGCGCCAGCAGCAGGGGGACAGCCACTAATGAAAAACTGTTTTTT
CASSRGTATNEKLFF
>NA|TRBV25-1|NA|TRBJ1-5
TGTGCCAGCAGTGGAGGGTACTACTACCAGCCCCAGCATTTT
CASSGGYYYQPQHF
>NA|TRBV12-3/TRBV12-4|NA|TRBJ2-5
TGTGCCAGCAAAAAAGACAGCCAAGAGACCCAGTACTTC
CASKKDSQETQYF
>TRBD2|TRBV27|NA|TRBJ2-1
TGTGCCAGCAGTTTACTTACTACTAGCGGTCCTTGGGATGAGCAGTTCTTC
CASSLLTTSGPWDEQFF
>NA|TRBV7-2|NA|TRBJ1-2
TGTGCCAGCAGCTTAGGATGGCGGGGGGCCGCTGGCTACACCTTC
CASSLGWRGAAGYTF
>NA|TRBV28|NA|TRBJ1-2
TGTGCCAGCAGGGGGGGGCACCTTCTAATAGGCTACACCTTC
CASRGGHLLIGYTF
>TRBD1|TRBV28|NA|TRBJ2-2
TGTGCCAGCAGTACGGGACAGCGCACCGGGGAGCTGTTTTTT
CASSTGQRTGELFF
>NA|TRBV7-9|NA|TRBJ2-7
TGTGCCAGCAGCTTTATGGAGGACGAGCAGTACTTC
CASSFMEDEQYF
>TRBD1|TRBV6-2/TRBV6-3|NA|TRBJ2-3
TGTGCCAGCAGAATAAGAGGACAGGGCACAGATACGCAGTATTTT
CASRIRGQGTDTQYF
>NA|TRBV20-1|few|TRBJ2-3
TGCAGTGCTAGAGCAACGGGCTGGCCCACAGATACGCAGTATTTT
CSARATGWPTDTQYF
>NA|TRBV4-2|few|TRBJ1-5
TGTGCCAGCAGCCAAGGCGGGGGGGCCGGGCAGCCCCAGCATTTT
CASSQGGGAGQPQHF
>NA|TRBV6-5|few|TRBJ1-6
TGTGCCAGCAGTTACTCGAGGGGGGGGGGATCCTCACCCCTCCACTTT
CASSYSRGGGSSPLHF
>NA|TRBV7-8|few|TRBJ1-1
TGTGCCAGCAGCCTAAGGGCAGCGAACACTGAAGCTTTCTTT
CASSLRAANTEAFF
>NA|TRBV11-2|few|TRBJ2-1
TGTGCCAGCAGCCCCAGTAAGCTCGACTACAATGAGCAGTTCTTC
CASSPSKLDYNEQFF
>NA|TRBV20-1|NA|TRBJ2-2
TGCAGTGCTAACGGGGCCCAGGGGGAGCTGTTTTTT
CSANGAQGELFF
>NA|TRBV7-9|few|TRBJ2-3
TGTGCCAGCAGCTCGACGGGGTTTGTGGGCACGCAGTATTTT
CASSSTGFVGTQYF
>NA|TRBV6-5|NA|TRBJ1-6
TGTGCCAGCACCGTGAGGAACCCCTCACTGGGAAATTCACCCCTCCACTTT
CASTVRNPSLGNSPLHF
>NA|TRBV5-1|many|TRBJ1-2
TGCGCCAGCAGCGACGGAGGTTATGGCTACACCTTC
CASSDGGYGYTF
>NA|TRBV5-1|few|TRBJ2-7
TGCGCCAGCAGCCCCACCGGCAGGGCTCCTAGGCAGTACTTC
CASSPTGRAPRQYF
>TRBD1|TRBV29-1|many|TRBJ1-1
TGCAGCGTTGGGGACAGTCCCGCTTTCTTT
CSVGDSPAFF